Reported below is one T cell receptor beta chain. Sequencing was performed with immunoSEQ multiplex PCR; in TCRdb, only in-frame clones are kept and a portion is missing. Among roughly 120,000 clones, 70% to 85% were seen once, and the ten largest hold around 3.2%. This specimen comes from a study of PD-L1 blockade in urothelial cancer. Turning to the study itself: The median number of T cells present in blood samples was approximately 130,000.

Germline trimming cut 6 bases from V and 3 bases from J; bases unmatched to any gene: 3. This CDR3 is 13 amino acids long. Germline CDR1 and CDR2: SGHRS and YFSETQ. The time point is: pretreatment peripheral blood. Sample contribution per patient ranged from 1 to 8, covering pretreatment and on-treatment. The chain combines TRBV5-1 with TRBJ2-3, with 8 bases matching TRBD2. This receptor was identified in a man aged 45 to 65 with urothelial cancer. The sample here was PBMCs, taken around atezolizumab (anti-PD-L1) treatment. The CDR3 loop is CASKLAETDTQYF. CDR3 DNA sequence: TGCGCCAGCAAACTAGCGGAAACAGATACGCAGTATTTT. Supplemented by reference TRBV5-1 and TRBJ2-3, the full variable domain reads KAGVTQTPRYLIKTRGQQVTLSCSPISGHRSVSWYQQTPGQGLQFLFEYFSETQRNKGNFPGRFSGRQFSNSRSEMNVSTLELGDSALYLCASKLAETDTQYFGPGTRLTVL.